This T cell receptor (beta chain) was profiled in a study of T cell repertoires in cytomegalovirus infection. Study results and limitations: Cumulative frequency of public TCR beta families picked out carriers of CMV plus the relevant HLA. It was HLA-C-restricted CMV-specific TCR beta clonotypes that dominated the response ex vivo.

TCRdb re-derived calls from the reads in MiXCR, one entry per CDR3 protein. The sample yields 450,000 to 600,000 distinct CDR3 sequences, approximately 10% seen once. The CDR3 spans 15 residues. The V gene end was trimmed by 5 bases and the J gene end by 5 bases; junction bases not matched to a gene: 11. Germline V CDR1 and CDR2: MNHEY, SMNVEV (reference sequence). On this clonotype: Its specificity is unknown.

This TCR was sampled from a human donor in good health (CMV status not recorded). Some clones in this sample may be carry-over from other donors' samples. The chain recombines TRBV27 with TRBJ1-2, with 7 bases identical to TRBD1. Sequenced sample: PBMCs. CDR3 sequence reads: CASSLNRQGLYGYTF. CDR3 bases: TGTGCCAGCAGTCTTAACCGACAGGGACTATATGGCTACACCTTC.